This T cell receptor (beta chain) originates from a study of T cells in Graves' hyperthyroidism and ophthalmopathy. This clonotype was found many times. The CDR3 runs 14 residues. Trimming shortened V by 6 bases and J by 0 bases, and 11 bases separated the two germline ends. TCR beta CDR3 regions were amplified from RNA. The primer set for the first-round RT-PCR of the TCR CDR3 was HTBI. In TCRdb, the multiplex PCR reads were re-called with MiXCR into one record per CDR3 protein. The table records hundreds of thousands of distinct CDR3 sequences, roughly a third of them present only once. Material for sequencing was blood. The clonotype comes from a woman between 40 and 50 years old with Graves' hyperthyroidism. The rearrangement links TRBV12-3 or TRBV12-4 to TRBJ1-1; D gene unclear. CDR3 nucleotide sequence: TGTGCCAGCAGCCCGCGTTGGGTGAACACTGAAGCTTTCTTT. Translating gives CASSPRWVNTEAFF.